The 26 T cell receptor beta chains presented below share a single source sample, sequenced in a study of glioma-infiltrating T cells after dendritic cell vaccination. Repertoires were generated with immunoSEQ multiplex PCR, while TCRdb's copy carries only in-frame clones and drops some. The sample holds about 73,000 clones, over 70% seen once. The sequences come from blood, collected before dendritic cell vaccination. Receptors originate from a human donor with glioblastoma.

The CDR3: CASSDSGRSGNTIYF. CDR3 coding DNA: TGTGCCAGCAGTGATTCAGGGAGGTCCGGAAACACCATATATTTT. This chain links TRBV25-1 with TRBJ1-3; TRBD1 is a possible D gene (5 bases). V lost 3 bases to trimming and J lost 4 bases, with 13 bases between them. CDR3 length: 15 residues. CDR1 MGHDK and CDR2 SYGVNS come from the germline V gene.

This clone was counted between two and nine times. This chain joins TRBV10-3 and TRBJ2-7; 9 bases are a match to TRBD1. The V segment lost 6 bases and the J segment 2 bases; nucleotides outside the gene matches: 5. Germline V CDR1 and CDR2: ENHRY, SYGVKD. CDR3 size: 14 residues. Here the CDR3 DNA reads TGTGCCATCAGGCCGGGACAGGGTACCTACGAGCAGTACTTC. This translates into CAIRPGQGTYEQYF.

This clone was found a few times. The chain uses TRBV5-4 and TRBJ2-5; 9 nucleotides align to TRBD2. V shed 4 bases, J shed 5 bases, and the junction held 9 bases outside the gene matches. Germline lookup yields CDR1 SGHNT and CDR2 YYREEE (reference sequence). The CDR3 runs 15 residues. The CDR3, as DNA: TGTGCCAGCAGCCCGACTAGCGGCCTGAGGGAGACCCAGTACTTC. This encodes CASSPTSGLRETQYF.

The chain uses TRBV9 and TRBJ2-5; D is unresolved. Trimming took 0 bases from V and 9 from J, leaving 12 bases between them. There are 13 residues in the CDR3. CDR1 and CDR2 (germline): SGDLS, YYNGEE. CDR3 coding DNA: TGTGCCAGCAGCGTAGATCCCCGCGAGCCCCAGTACTTC. This sequence encodes CASSVDPREPQYF.

This clone was counted a few times. V gene TRBV10-2 combines with J gene TRBJ2-7, with D uncertain. Trimming cost V 3 bases and J 7 bases, with 31 bases left between them. The germline CDR1 and CDR2 sequences are WSHSY and SAAADI. CDR3 length equals 19 residues. The CDR3 DNA reads as TGCGCCAGCAGTGAACCCCGTAGTCCGGTGTACATGTCCTCTGGGGAGCAGTACGTC. This sequence encodes CASSEPRSPVYMSSGEQYV.

The rearrangement joins TRBV6-6 to TRBJ1-2; D is uncertain. V shed 5 bases and J shed 0 bases, with 13 bases lying between them. The CDR3 extends over 15 amino acids. Germline lookup yields CDR1 MNHNY and CDR2 SVGAGI (reference sequence). Here the CDR3 reads CASSLDRSANYGYTF. DNA of the CDR3: TGTGCCAGCAGTCTCGATAGGAGTGCTAACTATGGCTACACCTTC.

The chain links TRBV19 to TRBJ1-4; D gene ambiguous. Germline V gene data show CDR1 as LNHDA and CDR2 as SQIVND (reference sequence). Trimming pared 8 bases from V and 5 bases from J, leaving 12 bases between. This CDR3 region has 13 residues. In DNA form, the CDR3 reads TGTGCCAGTGCGAAGGAGAGAAATGAAAAACTGTTTTTT. It encodes CASAKERNEKLFF.

The J gene is TRBJ2-5, the V gene TRBV4-2, with a tentative D call TRBD2 (6 bases). Germline V gives CDR1 LGHNA, CDR2 YNFKEQ. V dropped 1 base and J dropped 2 bases, with 14 bases sitting between them. This CDR3 has 16 residues. The CDR3 sequence is CASSQGRGGVQETQYF. For the CDR3, the DNA is TGTGCCAGCAGCCAAGGTCGAGGCGGGGTTCAAGAGACCCAGTACTTC.

J is TRBJ1-4 and V is TRBV6-1; 9 bases fit TRBD1. After removal of 2 bases from V and 7 bases from J, the junction contained 8 bases not matched to a gene. The germline V gene encodes CDR1 MNHNS and CDR2 SASEGT. The CDR3 extends over 16 amino acids. This chain's CDR3 is CASSETAYRGPEKLFF. The CDR3 bases are TGTGCCAGCAGTGAAACGGCCTACAGGGGGCCTGAAAAACTGTTTTTT.

This chain connects TRBV12-2 to TRBJ1-1. TRBV12-2 is labeled a pseudogene. The CDR3 loop spans 15 amino acids. The CDR3 sequence: CARGGRRSMNTEAFF. The CDR3 nucleotides are TGTGCAAGGGGAGGACGGCGATCAATGAACACTGAAGCTTTCTTT.

The rearrangement joins TRBV19 to TRBJ1-1; 7 bases align to TRBD1. Germline V gives CDR1 LNHDA, CDR2 SQIVND (reference sequence). V dropped 5 bases and J dropped 0; count of bases not matched to a gene: 9. CDR3 size: 16 residues. The CDR3 region is CASSDGDSFMNTEAFF. CDR3 coding DNA: TGTGCCAGTAGTGATGGGGACAGCTTCATGAACACTGAAGCTTTCTTT.

The rearrangement uses TRBV5-4 and TRBJ2-5, with D tentatively TRBD1 (6 bases). Germline-derived CDR1 and CDR2 are SGHNT and YYREEE (reference sequence). The CDR3 extends over 15 amino acids. V shed 3 bases and J shed 4 bases, with 16 bases lying between them. The CDR3 protein is CASSSTGHRGETQYF. Here the CDR3 DNA reads TGTGCCAGCAGCTCGACAGGCCACCGGGGAGAGACCCAGTACTTC. The full variable domain, its missing parts supplied by reference TRBV5-4 and TRBJ2-5, is ETGVTQSPTHLIKTRGQQVTLRCSSQSGHNTVSWYQQALGQGPQFIFQYYREEENGRGNFPPRFSGLQFPNYSSELNVNALELDDSALYLCASSSTGHRGETQYFGPGTRLLVL.

The V gene is TRBV6-1, the J gene TRBJ2-3, with D maybe TRBD1 (6 bases). CDR3 length: 16 residues. CDR1 and CDR2 from the germline V gene are MNHNS and SASEGT. V dropped 0 bases and J dropped 5 bases, with 15 bases sitting between them. CDR3 DNA: TGTGCCAGCAGTGAAGCTGGGGGCCAGGTGGGAGATACGCAGTATTTT. Translating it yields CASSEAGGQVGDTQYF.

This clone has only a few counts. The V gene is TRBV15, the J gene TRBJ2-7; no clear D. V dropped 5 bases and J dropped 3 bases, with 17 bases sitting between them. The germline CDR1 and CDR2 sequences are LNHNV and YYDKDF (reference sequence). The CDR3 is 15 residues long. Written as DNA, the CDR3 is TGTGCCACCAGCGCAAAGGCAAGTTCAGGCTACGAGCAGTACTTC. Translating it yields CATSAKASSGYEQYF.

The chain recombines TRBV9 with TRBJ2-5, with D possibly TRBD2 on 5 matching bases. This CDR3 region has 16 residues. Germline-derived CDR1 and CDR2 are SGDLS and YYNGEE. Between the trimmed V and J ends, which lost 0 bases and 5 bases, there was a span of 17 bases. The CDR3 is CASSVEALARSETQYF. In DNA form, the CDR3 reads TGTGCCAGCAGCGTAGAAGCCCTAGCTAGATCGGAGACCCAGTACTTC.

The chain carries TRBV5-1 and TRBJ2-7, with 9 positions matching TRBD1. The germline CDR1 and CDR2 sequences are SGHRS and YFSETQ. CDR3 size: 14 residues. J lost 6 bases, V lost 2 bases, and 6 bases had no gene match. CDR3 sequence (DNA): TGCGCCAGCAGCTTCTCACAGGGGGCCCCCGAGCAGTACTTC. It is translated as CASSFSQGAPEQYF.

The chain uses TRBV10-3 and TRBJ2-7; possible D gene TRBD1, 8 bases. There are 13 residues in the CDR3. Trimming stripped 10 bases from V and 4 bases from J, with 17 bases between. Per germline, CDR1 ENHRY and CDR2 SYGVKD. The chain's CDR3 is CATREQGGYEQYF. The CDR3 DNA sequence: TGTGCCACGCGAGAACAGGGGGGGTACGAGCAGTACTTC.

The rearrangement joins TRBV5-1 to TRBJ1-1; D remains unclear. The germline CDR1 and CDR2 sequences are SGHRS and YFSETQ. The CDR3 runs 15 residues. V was shortened by 1 base and J by 1 base, with 11 bases between the two germline ends. CDR3 sequence (DNA): TGCGCCAGCAGCTTGCGGGGTGCAGGGAACACTGAAGCTTTCTTT. Translation gives CASSLRGAGNTEAFF.

The gene calls are TRBV29-1 and TRBJ2-2; D is perhaps TRBD1 (6 bases). CDR3 length: 11 residues. The V end was cut by 8 bases, the J end by 7 bases, with 11 bases between. The germline V gene encodes CDR1 SQVTM and CDR2 ANQGSEA. CDR3: CSSRQDGELFF. The CDR3 DNA reads TGCAGCTCGCGACAGGACGGGGAGCTGTTTTTT.

V is TRBV18 and J is TRBJ1-2; tentative D call: TRBD1 (6 bases). This CDR3 has 13 residues. The germline V and J ends were trimmed by 3 bases and 4 bases, with 9 bases remaining between them. Germline assignment: CDR1 KGHSH and CDR2 LQKENI. This CDR3 is CASSPDRLYGYTF. The CDR3 DNA reads TGTGCCAGCTCACCTGACAGGCTCTATGGCTACACCTTC.

The V gene is TRBV11-1, the J gene TRBJ1-4, with no clear D. CDR1 and CDR2 from the germline V gene are SGHAT and FQDESV (reference sequence). Deletions cut 5 bases from V and 8 bases from J, with 15 bases between. The CDR3 consists of 14 residues. This CDR3 is CASSPRSGSEKLFF. Here the CDR3 DNA reads TGTGCCAGCAGCCCCCGATCGGGATCCGAAAAACTGTTTTTT.

The V and J genes are TRBV5-1 and TRBJ1-2; 12 positions agree with TRBD1. Germline lookup yields CDR1 SGHRS and CDR2 YFSETQ. The J segment lost 8 bases and the V segment lost 2 bases, leaving 4 bases of the junction unmatched. This CDR3 spans 14 amino acids. The CDR3 nucleotides are TGCGCCAGCAGCTTCGGGACAGGGGGCAACGGCTACACCTTC. Translated: CASSFGTGGNGYTF.

The rearrangement uses TRBV5-8 and TRBJ1-1; D might be TRBD1 (6 bases). The CDR3 has 16 residues. V was trimmed by 0 bases and J by 4 bases, leaving 16 bases between them. Germline V gene lookup returns CDR1 SGHTS and CDR2 YDEGEE. CDR3 amino acids: CASSLEHLQGLTEAFF. Here the CDR3 DNA reads TGTGCCAGCAGCTTGGAGCACCTACAGGGTCTCACTGAAGCTTTCTTT.

The rearrangement uses TRBV7-8 and TRBJ2-7; D is undetermined. With 1 base removed from V and 0 bases from J, the gap between germline ends came to 10 bases. The CDR3 is made up of 15 amino acids. Germline CDR1 SGHVS, CDR2 FQNEAQ. CDR3 DNA sequence: TGTGCCAGCAGCTTAGGGCAGGTTGGCTCCTACGAGCAGTACGTC. The encoded protein is CASSLGQVGSYEQYV.

This chain joins TRBV5-1 and TRBJ2-1, with 11 bases fitting TRBD2. The CDR3 is 16 residues long. CDR1 and CDR2 (germline): SGHRS, YFSETQ. V lost 0 bases and J lost 4; bases outside the gene matches: 3. CDR3 nucleotides: TGCGCCAGCAGCTTGGCCTGGACTAGCGGGTACAATGAGCAGTTCTTC. Protein sequence: CASSLAWTSGYNEQFF.

The chain couples TRBV6-1 to TRBJ1-1, with 8 bases fitting TRBD1. Germline CDR1 reads MNHNS; CDR2 reads SASEGT. Trimming took 7 bases from V and 0 from J; bases not matched to a gene: 4. The CDR3 has 14 residues. The CDR3 sequence is CASTGTGMNTEAFF. CDR3 nucleotide sequence: TGTGCCAGCACAGGGACAGGAATGAACACTGAAGCTTTCTTT.